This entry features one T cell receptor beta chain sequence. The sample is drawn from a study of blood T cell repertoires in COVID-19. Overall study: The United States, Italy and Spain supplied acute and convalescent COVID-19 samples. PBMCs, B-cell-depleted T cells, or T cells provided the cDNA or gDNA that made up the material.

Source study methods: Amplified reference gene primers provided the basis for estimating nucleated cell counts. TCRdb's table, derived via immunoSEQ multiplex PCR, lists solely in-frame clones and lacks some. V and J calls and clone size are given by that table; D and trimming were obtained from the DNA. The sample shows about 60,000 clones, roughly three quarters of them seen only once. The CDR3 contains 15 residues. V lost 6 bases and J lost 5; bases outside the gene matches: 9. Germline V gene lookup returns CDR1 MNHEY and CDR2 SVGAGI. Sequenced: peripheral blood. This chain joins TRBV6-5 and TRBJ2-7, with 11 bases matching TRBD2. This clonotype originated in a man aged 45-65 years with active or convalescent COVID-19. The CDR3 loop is CASSPLTSGRNEQYF. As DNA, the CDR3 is TGTGCCAGCAGCCCGCTTACTAGCGGGAGAAACGAGCAGTACTTC.